This is a list of T cell receptor beta chains from one sample in a study of CD8 T cells in ankylosing spondylitis. One entry per CDR3 protein, called by TCRdb with MiXCR from the 5' RACE reads. The repertoire holds around 250,000 distinct CDR3 sequences, roughly 10% seen once, with 6% to 8.5% in the top ten. Material for sequencing was blood, either unsorted or a sorted T cell fraction (not recorded which). Receptor source: a male donor with ankylosing spondylitis or in good health (not recorded which). Both conserved end residues are part of each CDR3. A D gene is named only where the DNA matches it firmly. Clone size is shown for a subset of rows, as once, few, many or a class of expanded clone.

j_call: TRBJ2-5
d_call: TRBD2
clone_size: NA
v_call: TRBV20-1
cdr3_nt: TGCAGTGCTAGACACCACCCTAGCCACGGACTAGCGGTGTACCAAGAGACCCAGTACTTC
cdr3_aa: CSARHHPSHGLAVYQETQYF

j_call: TRBJ2-7
d_call: NA
clone_size: many
v_call: TRBV14
cdr3_nt: TGTGCCAGCAGCCAAGTGGCCCTCGGATTGAATGCCTACGAGCAGTACTTC
cdr3_aa: CASSQVALGLNAYEQYF

j_call: TRBJ1-1
d_call: NA
clone_size: few
v_call: TRBV20-1
cdr3_nt: TGCAGTGCTAGCTCATGGCGAAGGGGGACTGAAGCTTTCTTT
cdr3_aa: CSASSWRRGTEAFF

j_call: TRBJ1-1
d_call: NA
clone_size: many
v_call: TRBV5-1
cdr3_nt: TGCGCCAGCAGCTCATATACATCCACGAACACTGAAGCTTTCTTT
cdr3_aa: CASSSYTSTNTEAFF

j_call: TRBJ1-5
d_call: NA
clone_size: NA
v_call: TRBV15
cdr3_nt: TGTGCCACCAACTCGAGGGTCGATCAGCCCCAGCATTTT
cdr3_aa: CATNSRVDQPQHF

j_call: TRBJ1-1
d_call: NA
clone_size: NA
v_call: TRBV30
cdr3_nt: TGTGCCTGGAGTCCAAGGCGGGCTGAAGCTTTCTTT
cdr3_aa: CAWSPRRAEAFF

j_call: TRBJ2-7
d_call: NA
clone_size: few
v_call: TRBV7-8
cdr3_nt: TGTGCCAGCAGCCAGGGGGGGTTCAACGAGCAGTACTTC
cdr3_aa: CASSQGGFNEQYF

j_call: TRBJ2-3
d_call: TRBD2
clone_size: many
v_call: TRBV7-3
cdr3_nt: TGTGCCAGCAGCCAGGGACTAGCGGGGGTAAATACGCAGTATTTT
cdr3_aa: CASSQGLAGVNTQYF

j_call: TRBJ2-5
d_call: TRBD1
clone_size: many
v_call: TRBV5-1
cdr3_nt: TGCGCCACCTCCGCCGGGACAGGGGAAGAGACCCAGTACTTC
cdr3_aa: CATSAGTGEETQYF

j_call: TRBJ1-5
d_call: NA
clone_size: NA
v_call: TRBV4-1
cdr3_nt: TGCGCCAGCAGCCAGAGGGCCGGGTGGCCCCAGCATTTT
cdr3_aa: CASSQRAGWPQHF

j_call: TRBJ2-3
d_call: NA
clone_size: many
v_call: TRBV5-1
cdr3_nt: TGCGCCAGCAGGCAGTCCCCCACAGATACGCAGTATTTT
cdr3_aa: CASRQSPTDTQYF

j_call: TRBJ2-7
d_call: NA
clone_size: many
v_call: TRBV12-3/TRBV12-4
cdr3_nt: TGTGCCAGCAGTTTCACTACCGTGCAGTACTTC
cdr3_aa: CASSFTTVQYF

j_call: TRBJ2-2
d_call: NA
clone_size: many
v_call: TRBV12-3/TRBV12-4
cdr3_nt: TGTGCCAGCAGTGCCCGCGGGGAAGCCCCGAACACCGGGGAGCTGTTTTTT
cdr3_aa: CASSARGEAPNTGELFF

j_call: TRBJ2-2
d_call: NA
clone_size: many
v_call: TRBV12-3/TRBV12-4
cdr3_nt: TGTGCCAGCCGCCCGGGGGGCAACACCGGGGAGCTGTTTTTT
cdr3_aa: CASRPGGNTGELFF

j_call: TRBJ1-1
d_call: NA
clone_size: many
v_call: TRBV5-1
cdr3_nt: TGCGCCAGCAGCTCCGGGACGGGGATGTCGGCTTTCTTT
cdr3_aa: CASSSGTGMSAFF

j_call: TRBJ2-2
d_call: TRBD2
clone_size: NA
v_call: TRBV2
cdr3_nt: TGTGCCAGCAGTGAAAGGGCGGGAGAGGTCACCGGGGAGCTGTTTTTT
cdr3_aa: CASSERAGEVTGELFF

j_call: TRBJ2-1
d_call: NA
clone_size: NA
v_call: TRBV14
cdr3_nt: TGTGCCAGCCAGAGTATTCTGCACAATGAGCAGTTCTTC
cdr3_aa: CASQSILHNEQFF

j_call: TRBJ2-5
d_call: NA
clone_size: many
v_call: TRBV5-1
cdr3_nt: TGCGCCAGCAGCTTGATGGGGGGAGTTGAGACCCAGTACTTC
cdr3_aa: CASSLMGGVETQYF

j_call: TRBJ2-3
d_call: TRBD1
clone_size: many
v_call: TRBV5-8
cdr3_nt: TGTGCCAGCAGCCCAGACGACACTGACAGGGGTCGGTTT
cdr3_aa: CASSPDDTDRGRF

j_call: TRBJ2-7
d_call: TRBD2
clone_size: NA
v_call: TRBV20-1
cdr3_nt: TGCAGTGCTAATGTAGCGGGAGCGCCACACGAGCAGTACTTC
cdr3_aa: CSANVAGAPHEQYF

j_call: TRBJ2-5
d_call: NA
clone_size: many
v_call: TRBV5-1
cdr3_nt: TGCGCCAGCAGCCGGGCAGGTTTCCAAGAGACCCAGTACTTC
cdr3_aa: CASSRAGFQETQYF

j_call: TRBJ1-6
d_call: TRBD1
clone_size: many
v_call: TRBV7-2
cdr3_nt: TGTGCCAGCAGCAATACAGGGGATCATAATTCACCCCTCCACTTT
cdr3_aa: CASSNTGDHNSPLHF

j_call: TRBJ2-5
d_call: NA
clone_size: NA
v_call: TRBV7-9
cdr3_nt: TGTGCCAGCAACTTAAACGAAGAGACCCAGTACTTC
cdr3_aa: CASNLNEETQYF

j_call: TRBJ2-5
d_call: NA
clone_size: NA
v_call: TRBV20-1
cdr3_nt: TGCAGTGCTCTCCCAGGCCGTCTCAGGGAGACCCAGTACTTC
cdr3_aa: CSALPGRLRETQYF

j_call: TRBJ1-4
d_call: NA
clone_size: many
v_call: TRBV20-1
cdr3_nt: TGCAGTGCGAAACGGAAGGGGCCTAGCGAACTGTTTTTT
cdr3_aa: CSAKRKGPSELFF